This T cell receptor beta chain was documented in a study of cytomegalovirus exposure and HLA in healthy donors (dated by TCRdb to 2016 to 2017). About the investigation overall: A later analysis indicated that the roughly 120 validation repertoires were generated on the platform also employed for the 720 or so repertoires of the first cohort. In addition to the first cohort of roughly 700 subjects, a separate validation cohort of 120 different subjects was used. To predict cytomegalovirus infection status, the study combined high-throughput TCR immunosequencing, statistical association of individual TCRs with disease status, and machine learning. The study aimed to test whether signatures of past pathogen exposure could be identified by cataloging public T cell receptors. Summary of the overall study and its limitations: The study gave a list of under 200 TCR beta chains associated with cytomegalovirus. A later analysis found that TCRs clustered in the first cohort also tended to co-occur in the 95 to 150 validation repertoires, with 94% of cluster scores above 0. The authors suggested that the approach could potentially be extended to other disease states and immunological phenotypes. In vitro tests confirmed that a few of the cytomegalovirus-associated TCR beta chains recognize cytomegalovirus antigens. The classifier was reported to diagnose cytomegalovirus status with high specificity and sensitivity in both the original cohort and the validation cohort. A later analysis had no HLA typing for the validation cohort, so co-occurrence there was scored across all 120 or so repertoires. While some public TCRs were present in many individuals, most TCR sequences turned up only very rarely across donors.

Donors formed part of the validation cohort, which comprised 120 subjects and was distinct from the first cohort of 690 or so subjects. In the case of this clone: Its cognate antigen has yet to be identified. Base qualities are not provided; no much larger clone lies one nucleotide away.

At the junction V is shortened by 6 bases and J by 8 bases, with 10 bases in between. The CDR3 measures 12 amino acids from cysteine to phenylalanine. Only the CDR3 region is kept as DNA, spanning 36 bases read in frame from base 1. CDR1 and CDR2 (MDHEN, SYDVKM) derive from the germline V gene. Libraries came from the immunoSEQ multiplex PCR assay. As for the original processing: A statistical classification framework was developed to diagnose cytomegalovirus status using the catalog of TCR beta chain sequences. Held by TCRdb, this immuneACCESS table contains in-frame sequences only and omits some clones. Under half of the omission traces to an unresolved V gene where checked; the cause of the rest is unknown. D and trimming come from the DNA, and the V and J calls and clone size come from that table. The sample has under 300,000 clones on record, around 87% of them singletons. Over 0.95% of the sample rests with the top ten.

The source of this sequence is a woman aged 25 to 45 in good health and CMV-seropositive. The source material was PBMCs. The chain couples TRBV28 to TRBJ1-4; D gene: possibly TRBD1, on 6 matching bases. Here is the DNA: TGTGCCAGCAGCTGGACAGACGAAAAACTGTTTTTT. Translated, this gives CASSWTDEKLFF.